This entry lists 3 T cell receptor beta chains sequenced from one sample in a study of CD8 T cells in ankylosing spondylitis. TCRdb ran MiXCR on the 5' RACE reads and lists one entry per CDR3 protein. Of under 400,000 distinct CDR3 sequences listed, 9.5% to 13% are singletons. The material sequenced was blood, either unsorted or a sorted T cell fraction (not recorded which). These receptors were taken from a female donor with ankylosing spondylitis or in good health (not recorded which).

Points on this clonotype: It may be a read error: a sequence one base away is much more abundant. This chain joins TRBV20-1 and TRBJ1-3; D uncertain. This CDR3 region has 14 residues. CDR1 is DFQATT, CDR2 SNEGSKA, per germline (reference sequence). The CDR3 region has the DNA TGCAGTACTAGTCTCAGCAACTCTGGAAACACCATATATTTT. Encoded protein: CSTSLSNSGNTIYF.

The chain has TRBV27 and TRBJ2-3; 8 nucleotides line up with TRBD1. CDR3 size: 17 residues. V was pared by 7 bases and J by 4 bases, with 16 bases of the junction left unmatched. The germline V gene has CDR1 MNHEY and CDR2 SMNVEV (reference sequence). The CDR3 here is CASTFLTTGVKADTQYF. The DNA of the CDR3 is TGTGCCAGCACCTTTCTAACGACAGGGGTAAAGGCAGATACGCAGTATTTT.

This clonotype was found many times. CDR3 DNA sequence: TGTGCCAGCAGCTTCTTCGAGTCTAGCACAGATACGCAGTATTTT. As protein: CASSFFESSTDTQYF. The rearrangement joins TRBV5-5 to TRBJ2-3; no reliable D call. V gave up 2 bases and J gave up 0 bases, with 10 bases separating them. The V gene's germline CDR1 is SGHKS and CDR2 YYEKEE (reference sequence). CDR3 length equals 15 residues.